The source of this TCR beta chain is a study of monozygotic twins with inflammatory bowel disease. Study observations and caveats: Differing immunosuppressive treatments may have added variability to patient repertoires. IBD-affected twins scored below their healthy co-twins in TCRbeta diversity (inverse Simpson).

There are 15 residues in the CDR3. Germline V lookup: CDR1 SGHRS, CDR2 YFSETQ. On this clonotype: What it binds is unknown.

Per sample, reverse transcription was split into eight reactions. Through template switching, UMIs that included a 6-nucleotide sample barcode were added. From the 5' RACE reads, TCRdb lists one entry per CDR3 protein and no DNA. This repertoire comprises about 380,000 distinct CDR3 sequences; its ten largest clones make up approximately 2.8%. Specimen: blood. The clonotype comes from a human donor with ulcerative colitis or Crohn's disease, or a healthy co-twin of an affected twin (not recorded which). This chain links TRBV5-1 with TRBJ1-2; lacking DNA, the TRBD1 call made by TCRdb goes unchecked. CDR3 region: CASSLSGQGADGYTF.